This T cell receptor beta chain was sequenced in a study of regulatory T cells in long-lasting Graves disease (dated by TCRdb to the early 2020s). Concerning the study at large: Patients with newly diagnosed Graves' disease had been on antithyroid drugs for under 3 months. A total of roughly 35 samples underwent TCR sequencing, from 13 patients with persistent Graves' disease and some 20 patients with newly diagnosed Graves' disease. This study used TCR sequencing and RNA sequencing of peripheral blood to compare persistent Graves' disease patients against newly diagnosed Graves' disease patients. The study was conducted in China and was registered as a clinical trial.

This clonotype has more than one count but fewer than ten. Its target antigen remains unknown. The record has no base qualities; no much larger clone is one base away. Library preparation was by multiplex PCR. The sequencer listed for this sample is Illumina HiSeq 4000. To build TCR beta libraries, CDR3 regions were amplified by Arm-PCR using iRepertoire HTBI primers. PCR products were gel purified before sequencing. On the authors' methods: A total of roughly 58 TRBV and 14 TRBJ segments were identified across samples and were used for gene usage analysis of CDR3 amino acid clonotypes. Filtered high-quality paired reads were merged into contigs using COPE and FqMerger. Contigs were aligned with BLAST to IMGT TRBV, TRBD and TRBJ reference genes, and CDR3 was defined per IMGT. Any clonotype with a frequency above 0.1% was counted as a highly expanded clone. Repertoire diversity was measured by Shannon entropy, and V-J evenness by the Gini coefficient. Public clonotypes were defined as clonotypes shared by more than one individual. Through fastp at Q25 and MiXCR, TCRdb rebuilt clones from the public reads, retaining in-frame beta chains. Each entry merges the rows of one CDR3 protein and shows their most common DNA and genes. These V and J calls are TCRdb output, not the study's own analysis. The sample table records more than 350,000 distinct CDR3 sequences; under 15% of these occur just once. The ten largest clones represent roughly a sixth of the sample.

Explained via the paper, the time point label denotes: newly diagnosed GD, antithyroid drugs for less than 3 months. For both TCR sequencing and RNA sequencing, RNA was extracted from PBMCs in TRIzol. The diagnosis of Graves' disease was made according to American Thyroid Association guidelines. Recruitment of patients was carried out at an endocrinology department in Xi'an, China. Each patient gave approximately 9 milliliters of peripheral blood, collected in an EDTA anticoagulant tube. Ficoll Paque Plus density gradient separation was used to isolate PBMCs, and no further T cell sorting was done. An Agilent 2100 Bioanalyzer and agarose gel were used to check RNA quality, and a NanoDrop 2000 was used to measure RNA concentration. The trim is 5 bases for V and 1 base for J, with a gap of 11 bases between the germline ends. Taken from the germline V gene, the CDR1 and CDR2 loops are MNHEY and SVGEGT. Measured from the cysteine to the phenylalanine, the CDR3 is 14 residues long. The retained sequence is limited to the CDR3, 42 bases, with the frame set at the first base.

What the authors observed across the whole study: Persistent disease showed preferential use of TRBV28, TRBJ1-2 and TRBJ2-5, whereas newly diagnosed disease favored TRBV20-1 and TRBJ2-1. Persistent patients shared more public clonotypes among themselves (around 2,500) than newly diagnosed patients did (over 900). The small sample size was acknowledged by the authors as a limitation that may reduce accuracy. Persistent Graves' disease patients showed lower TCR Shannon entropy and fewer highly expanded clones than newly diagnosed patients, suggesting clonal expansion. Sequencing and analysis were restricted to the TCR beta chain. The study examined only peripheral blood because the primary lesion, thyroid tissue, could not be accessed.

These data were also reused for a study on T cells in Graves' hyperthyroidism and ophthalmopathy. In that second paper, the authors write: Stable Graves' hyperthyroidism was defined as the absence of progression to ophthalmopathy over 18 months of follow-up. Hyperthyroidism patients were newly diagnosed, had a disease duration of under 2 months, and were aged 18 to 65 years. Patients with uncontrolled infections, other autoimmune diseases, pregnancy or lactation were excluded. Diagnoses were established on the basis of clinical symptoms, serum thyroxine and TRAb, thyroid ultrasound, and orbital computed tomography. The first round of RT-PCR for the TCR CDR3 was performed with the HTBI primer set and the Qiagen OneStep RT-PCR kit. Most expanded thyroid clonotypes (frequency above 0.001) were also found in blood, which suggests that blood repertoires may mirror thyroid immune responses. Ophthalmopathy was separated from stable hyperthyroidism by a 13 V-J signature model, with approximately 85% sensitivity and approximately 81% specificity obtained in cross-validation and 80%/75% obtained in testing. During validation, the model predicted progression to ophthalmopathy a median of roughly 7.1 months ahead of onset, with approximately 70% sensitivity and more than 72% specificity. To identify distinguishing TCR V-J signatures, a discovery cohort of some 99 patients was used, comprising some 45 with Graves' ophthalmopathy and roughly 60 with stable Graves' hyperthyroidism. Prospective prediction of ophthalmopathy was tested in an independent validation cohort of about 19 hyperthyroidism patients and 17 patients who later progressed to ophthalmopathy. For training and testing, the 100 or so patients in the discovery cohort were randomly divided in a 7:3 ratio. In six Graves' hyperthyroidism patients, the study also compared T-cell repertoires from thyroid tissue with T-cell repertoires from blood. After blood sampling, hyperthyroidism patients were treated with methimazole at a starting dose of 30 mg daily, and ophthalmopathy patients were treated with high-dose intravenous methylprednisolone. Libraries were constructed in a second round of multiplex PCR, after which size selection and purification were performed. Paired-end sequencing of the libraries was performed with 100 bp reads on an Illumina HiSeq2000. SOAPnuke was used to process the raw data, throwing out any read that contained adapters or uncalled bases, had a mean Phred below 15, or lacked an exact constant-primer or identifier match. COPE v1.2.5 was used to merge the high-quality paired reads, and each unique nucleotide sequence was defined as a clonotype. MiTCR v1.1 was used to align clonotypes to the IMGT TRBV, TRBD and TRBJ reference segments. The analysis included only V-J combinations with a frequency above 0.0001, which together covered more than 99% of the repertoires. A TCS score was defined as the ratio between F50 (clonal expansion) and ExV (chaos), using BLOSUM62-based TCRdist between CDR3 peptides within each V-J. Welch's t-statistics and random forest reduced roughly 530 V-J features to under 15, which were used in a naive Bayes classifier (R e1071). No statistical method was used to fix the sample size in advance, and group allocation was not hidden from the investigators. The paper reports TCR Vbeta CDR3 sequencing of some 140 peripheral blood samples: over 40 ophthalmopathy, about 75 hyperthyroidism and roughly 17 progressor patients.

Recombination connected TRBV6-2 or TRBV6-3 to TRBJ1-1; too little of a D gene remains to name it. The source is a woman aged 30 to 39 with Graves disease. Donor details come from another sample of the same person, matched by shared clones. Sequencing was performed on peripheral blood mononuclear cells (PBMCs), taken at new diagnosis, from a patient treated with antithyroid drugs. The base sequence is TGTGCCAGCAGTGAAAATACAAGGAACACTGAAGCTTTCTTT. The translation is CASSENTRNTEAFF.